The text below deals with one TCR beta chain. The data derive from a study of shared clonotypes between healthy human individuals. In the original processing: Filtering differed because ImmunoSEQ produced junction-only sequences that carried no quality scores. Repertoires were generated with immunoSEQ multiplex PCR, while TCRdb's copy carries only in-frame clones and drops some. The V and J calls and clone size come from that table; D and trimming were worked out from the DNA. The data show some 2,500,000 clones, around 93% seen once. The clonotype comes from a man aged 18 to 29 in good health. Some clones in this sample may be carry-over from other donors' samples. The sample taken for sequencing was naive CD4+ T cells from PBMCs. Subset in this sample: CD45RA+ positively selected.

The CDR3 loop is CASSQDLDGELFF. The CDR3 bases are TGTGCCAGCAGCCAAGATCTTGACGGGGAGCTGTTTTTT. V gene TRBV14 combines with J gene TRBJ2-2, with D uncertain. The V end lost 0 bases, the J end lost 7 bases, and 6 bases lay between the germline ends. CDR3 size: 13 residues. Germline loops: CDR1 SGHDN, CDR2 FVKESK.